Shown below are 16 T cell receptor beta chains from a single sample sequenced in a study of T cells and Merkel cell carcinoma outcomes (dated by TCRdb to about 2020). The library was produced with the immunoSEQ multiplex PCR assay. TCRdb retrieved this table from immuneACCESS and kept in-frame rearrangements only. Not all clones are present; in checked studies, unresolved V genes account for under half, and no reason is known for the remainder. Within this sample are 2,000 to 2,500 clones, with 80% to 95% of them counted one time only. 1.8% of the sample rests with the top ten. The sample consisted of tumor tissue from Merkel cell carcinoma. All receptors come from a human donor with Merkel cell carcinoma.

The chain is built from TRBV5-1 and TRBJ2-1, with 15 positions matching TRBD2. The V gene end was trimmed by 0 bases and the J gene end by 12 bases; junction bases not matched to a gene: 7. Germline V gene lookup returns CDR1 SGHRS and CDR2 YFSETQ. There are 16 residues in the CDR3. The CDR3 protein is CASSLEPGLAGGGQFF. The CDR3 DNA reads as TGCGCCAGCAGCTTGGAACCGGGACTAGCGGGAGGAGGGCAGTTCTTC.

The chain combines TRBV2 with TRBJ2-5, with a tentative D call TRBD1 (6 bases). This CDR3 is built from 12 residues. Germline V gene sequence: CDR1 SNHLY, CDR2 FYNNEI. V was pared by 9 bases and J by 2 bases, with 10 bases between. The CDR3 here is CARRTGQETQYF. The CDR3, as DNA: TGTGCCAGACGAACAGGGCAAGAGACCCAGTACTTC. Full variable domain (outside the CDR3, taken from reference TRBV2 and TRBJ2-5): EPEVTQTPSHQVTQMGQEVILRCVPISNHLYFYWYRQILGQKVEFLVSFYNNEISEKSEIFDDQFSVERPDGSNFTLKIRSTKLEDSAMYFCARRTGQETQYFGPGTRLLVL.

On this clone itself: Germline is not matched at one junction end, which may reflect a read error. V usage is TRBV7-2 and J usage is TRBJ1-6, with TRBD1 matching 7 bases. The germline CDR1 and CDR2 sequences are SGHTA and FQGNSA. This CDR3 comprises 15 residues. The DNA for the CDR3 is TGTGCCAGCAGCTCGATCCGGGACAGCAATTCACCTCTCCACTTT. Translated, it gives CASSSIRDSNSPLHF.

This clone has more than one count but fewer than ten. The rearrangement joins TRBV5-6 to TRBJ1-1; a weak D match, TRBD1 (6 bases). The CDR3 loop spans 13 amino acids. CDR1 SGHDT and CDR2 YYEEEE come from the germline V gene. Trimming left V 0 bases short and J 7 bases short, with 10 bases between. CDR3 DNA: TGTGCCAGCAGCTTGGGGGGACAACTTGAAGCTTTCTTT. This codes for CASSLGGQLEAFF.

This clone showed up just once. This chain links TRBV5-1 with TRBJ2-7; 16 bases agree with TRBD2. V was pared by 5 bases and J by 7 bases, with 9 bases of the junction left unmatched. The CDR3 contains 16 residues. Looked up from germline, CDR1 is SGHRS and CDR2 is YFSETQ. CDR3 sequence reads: CASRSGTSGRAREQYF. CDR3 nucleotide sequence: TGCGCCAGCAGATCCGGGACTAGCGGGAGGGCCCGGGAGCAGTACTTC.

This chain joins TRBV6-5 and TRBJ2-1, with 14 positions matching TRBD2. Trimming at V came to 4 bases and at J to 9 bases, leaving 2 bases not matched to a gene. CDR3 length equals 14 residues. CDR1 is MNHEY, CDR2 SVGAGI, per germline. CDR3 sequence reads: CASSSGTSGGEQFF. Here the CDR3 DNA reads TGTGCCAGCAGTTCCGGGACTAGCGGGGGTGAGCAGTTCTTC.

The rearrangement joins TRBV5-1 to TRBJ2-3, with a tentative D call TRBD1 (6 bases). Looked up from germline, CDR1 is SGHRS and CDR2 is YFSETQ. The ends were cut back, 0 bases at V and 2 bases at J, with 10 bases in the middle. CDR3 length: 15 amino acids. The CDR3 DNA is TGCGCCAGCAGCTTGGAGGACAGAAACACAGATACGCAGTATTTT. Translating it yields CASSLEDRNTDTQYF.

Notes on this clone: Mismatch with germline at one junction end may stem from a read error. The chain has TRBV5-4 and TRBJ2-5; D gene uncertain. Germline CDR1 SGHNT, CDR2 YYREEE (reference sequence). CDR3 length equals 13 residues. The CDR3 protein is CVSSFKNQETQYF. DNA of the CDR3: TGTGTCAGCAGCTTTAAGAACCAAGAGACCCAGTACTTC.

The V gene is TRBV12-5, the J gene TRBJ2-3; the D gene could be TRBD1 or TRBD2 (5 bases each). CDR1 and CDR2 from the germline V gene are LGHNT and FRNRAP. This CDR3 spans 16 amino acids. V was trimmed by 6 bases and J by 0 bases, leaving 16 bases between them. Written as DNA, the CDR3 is TGTGCTAGTGGGACCGGGACCGCGCAGAGCACAGATACGCAGTATTTT. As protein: CASGTGTAQSTDTQYF.

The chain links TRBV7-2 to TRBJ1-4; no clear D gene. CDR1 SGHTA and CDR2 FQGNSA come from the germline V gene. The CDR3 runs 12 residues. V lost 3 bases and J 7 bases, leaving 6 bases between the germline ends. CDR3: CASSFWGEKLFF. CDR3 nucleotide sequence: TGTGCCAGCAGCTTCTGGGGTGAAAAACTGTTTTTT.

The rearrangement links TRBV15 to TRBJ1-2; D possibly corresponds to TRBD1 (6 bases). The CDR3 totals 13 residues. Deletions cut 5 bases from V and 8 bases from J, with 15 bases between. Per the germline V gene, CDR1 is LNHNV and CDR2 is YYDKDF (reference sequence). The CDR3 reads CATSVNRDSGYTF. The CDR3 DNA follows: TGTGCCACCAGCGTAAACAGGGATTCAGGCTACACCTTC.

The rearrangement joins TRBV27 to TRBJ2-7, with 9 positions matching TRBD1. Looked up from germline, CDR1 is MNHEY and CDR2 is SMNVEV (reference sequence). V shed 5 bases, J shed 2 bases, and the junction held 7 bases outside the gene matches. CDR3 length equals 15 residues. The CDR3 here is CASSPYGDRAYEQYF. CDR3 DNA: TGTGCCAGCAGTCCTTATGGGGACAGGGCCTACGAGCAGTACTTC.

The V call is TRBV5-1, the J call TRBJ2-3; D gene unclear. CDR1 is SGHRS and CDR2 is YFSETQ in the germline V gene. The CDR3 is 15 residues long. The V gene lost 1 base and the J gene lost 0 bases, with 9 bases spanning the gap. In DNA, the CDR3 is TGCGCCAGCAGCTTGTTTGCGGCTAGCACAGATACGCAGTATTTT. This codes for CASSLFAASTDTQYF. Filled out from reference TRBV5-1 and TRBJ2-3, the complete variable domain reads KAGVTQTPRYLIKTRGQQVTLSCSPISGHRSVSWYQQTPGQGLQFLFEYFSETQRNKGNFPGRFSGRQFSNSRSEMNVSTLELGDSALYLCASSLFAASTDTQYFGPGTRLTVL.

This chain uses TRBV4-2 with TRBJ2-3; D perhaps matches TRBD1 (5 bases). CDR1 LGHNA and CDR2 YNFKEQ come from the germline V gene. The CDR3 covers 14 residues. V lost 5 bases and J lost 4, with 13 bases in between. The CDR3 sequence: CASSARQWSDTQYF. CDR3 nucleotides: TGTGCCAGCAGCGCCAGACAGTGGTCAGATACGCAGTATTTT.

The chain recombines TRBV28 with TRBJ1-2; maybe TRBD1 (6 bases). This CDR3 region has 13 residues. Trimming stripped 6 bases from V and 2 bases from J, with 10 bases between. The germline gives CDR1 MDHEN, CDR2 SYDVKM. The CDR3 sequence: CASRPQGNYGYTF. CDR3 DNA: TGTGCCAGCAGACCACAGGGAAACTATGGCTACACCTTC.

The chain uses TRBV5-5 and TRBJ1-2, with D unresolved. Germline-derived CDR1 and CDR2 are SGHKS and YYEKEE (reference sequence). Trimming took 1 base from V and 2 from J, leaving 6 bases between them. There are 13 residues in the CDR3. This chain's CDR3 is CASSLNTNYGYTF. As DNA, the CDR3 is TGTGCCAGCAGCTTGAACACCAACTATGGCTACACCTTC. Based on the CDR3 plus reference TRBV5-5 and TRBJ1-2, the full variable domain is DAGVTQSPTHLIKTRGQQVTLRCSPISGHKSVSWYQQVLGQGPQFIFQYYEKEERGRGNFPDRFSARQFPNYSSELNVNALLLGDSALYLCASSLNTNYGYTFGSGTRLTVV.